The next 8 T cell receptor beta chains were all read from a single sample in a study of cytotoxic CD8 clonotypes in ibrutinib-treated CLL. The assay was immunoSEQ multiplex PCR, and TCRdb's table has in-frame clones only and misses some. The table has some 200,000 clones, 79% seen once. Source: PBMCs, taken after 12 months of ibrutinib treatment. Receptor source: a human donor with chronic lymphocytic leukemia.

V and J are TRBV7-6 and TRBJ2-5, with a weak D call TRBD2 (7 bases). Trimming removed 5 bases at V and 2 bases at J, with 15 bases between. This CDR3 has 15 residues. Germline assignment: CDR1 SGHVS and CDR2 FNYEAQ. The CDR3 here is CASSRGGGMQETQYF. The CDR3 DNA sequence: TGTGCCAGCAGCCGCGGGGGCGGGATGCAAGAGACCCAGTACTTC.

This clone was observed a handful of times. The chain is built from TRBV10-3 and TRBJ2-7; TRBD1 aligns across 7 bases. The trim removed 3 bases at V and 3 bases at J, leaving 8 bases unmatched. This CDR3 comprises 15 residues. Germline V gives CDR1 ENHRY, CDR2 SYGVKD. Written as DNA, the CDR3 is TGTGCCATCAGTGATCGAGAGGGGGCGGACTACGAGCAGTACTTC. It yields the protein CAISDREGADYEQYF.

The chain carries TRBV7-2 and TRBJ1-6; no clear D gene. V lost 1 base and J 2 bases, leaving 6 bases between the germline ends. The germline CDR1 and CDR2 sequences are SGHTA and FQGNSA. CDR3 length: 15 residues. CDR3 nucleotides: TGTGCCAGCAGCTTAGGCAGTACCTATAATTCACCCCTCCACTTT. Translating it yields CASSLGSTYNSPLHF.

The V call is TRBV25-1, the J call TRBJ1-1; a weak D match, TRBD1 (6 bases). The length of the CDR3 is 14 residues. The V gene's germline CDR1 is MGHDK and CDR2 SYGVNS. The germline V and J ends were trimmed by 6 bases and 1 base, with 12 bases remaining between them. The CDR3 DNA sequence: TGTGCCAGCAGCGAAGGGGGGGGGAACACTGAAGCTTTCTTT. Translating it yields CASSEGGGNTEAFF.

This clone was found once. The chain combines TRBV2 with TRBJ2-2; 8 nucleotides line up with TRBD1. The germline V gene has CDR1 SNHLY and CDR2 FYNNEI. Trimming cost V 8 bases and J 7 bases; bases outside gene matches: 6. CDR3 size: 13 residues. CDR3 protein: CASGRTGNGELFF. For the CDR3, the DNA is TGTGCCAGCGGACGGACAGGGAACGGGGAGCTGTTTTTT.

This clone was counted only a few times. This rearrangement joins TRBV9 to TRBJ2-2; D not resolved. The CDR3 totals 13 residues. Germline lookup yields CDR1 SGDLS and CDR2 YYNGEE. Trimming took off 3 bases at V and 5 bases at J, with 8 bases between the two ends. In DNA form, the CDR3 reads TGTGCCAGCAGCGGTACTTGGACCGGGGAGCTGTTTTTT. It translates to CASSGTWTGELFF.

A single count supports this clone. V and J are TRBV11-3 and TRBJ2-5; possible D gene TRBD2, 6 bases. Per the germline V gene, CDR1 is SGHNT and CDR2 is YENEEA. This CDR3 spans 15 amino acids. Trimming cost V 5 bases and J 5 bases, with 18 bases left between them. The DNA of the CDR3 is TGTGCCAGCAGCCCGGGACCTAGCGTCGCTGAGACCCAGTACTTC. Translation gives CASSPGPSVAETQYF. Full variable domain (remainder filled in from reference TRBV11-3 and TRBJ2-5): EAGVVQSPRYKIIEKKQPVAFWCNPISGHNTLYWYLQNLGQGPELLIRYENEEAVDDSQLPKDRFSAERLKGVDSTLKIQPAELGDSAVYLCASSPGPSVAETQYFGPGTRLLVL.

This chain uses TRBV6-6 with TRBJ2-1; possibly TRBD1 or TRBD2 for D (5 bases each). Per germline, CDR1 MNHNY and CDR2 SVGAGI (reference sequence). V was clipped by 2 bases and J by 4 bases, with 12 bases between them. This CDR3 is built from 15 residues. The chain's CDR3 is CASSYGTPPYNEQFF. The DNA for the CDR3 is TGTGCCAGCAGTTACGGGACCCCTCCTTACAATGAGCAGTTCTTC.